The following is a TCR beta chain sequence with its context. This clonotype has a handful of counts. Its antigen remains unidentified. A much larger clone sits a single nucleotide away, making a read error possible. These data are taken from a study of CD8+CD57+ T cells in acquired aplastic anemia (dated 2018 in TCRdb). General notes on the study: DNA extracted from sorted CD4+ and CD8+ cells had a mean of approximately 3 ug, with a range of 0.2 to 27.4 ug. CD8+CD57+ expansion was defined as frequency above the mean frequency observed in healthy subjects.

The germline V gene yields SQVTM for CDR1 and ANQGSEA for CDR2. The CDR3, from cysteine to phenylalanine, totals 14 residues. Here the CDR3 DNA is all that survives: 42 bases in frame from base 1. Genomic DNA served as template for TCR beta VDJ combination and CDR3 sequence profiling. TCR repertoire sequencing was run on an Illumina HiSeq 2000. On the study's bioinformatics: TRBV/TRBJ rearrangement plots, CDR3 size and DJ length profiles, and Simpson's diversity index were used to evaluate the repertoires. Whichever DNA sequence was most abundant in the deep sequencing data was defined as the immunodominant clone. CDR3 amino acid sequences were screened for sharing across subjects and compared with published repertoires and the VDJdb database. TCRdb reprocessing: public reads trimmed at Q25 with fastp, clones called with MiXCR, in-frame beta chains kept. A single entry per CDR3 protein holds the most common genes and DNA from its merged rows. In this record, the V and J calls reflect TCRdb's handling and not the investigators' own analysis. This sample is represented by roughly 500,000 distinct CDR3 sequences; about a third of them were singletons. The biggest ten clones account for roughly 0.8% of the sample.

Flow cytometry had shown CD8+CD57+ cell expansion in the patients selected for sequencing. Severe acquired aplastic anemia was diagnosed in all patients according to International Study of Aplastic Anemia and Agranulocytosis and Camitta criteria. No therapy had been received by the patients at the time of blood sampling. TCR repertoires of sorted CD4+ and CD8+ blood T cells from severe aplastic anemia patients and healthy subjects were deep-sequenced in the study. In the USA, patient enrollment took place under clinicaltrials.gov protocols 00001620, 01623167, 00001397, 00071045, 00081523 and 00961064. Ficoll-Paque density gradient centrifugation was used to isolate peripheral blood mononuclear cells. Before DNA extraction, CD4+ and CD8+ T cells were sorted by FACS or by magnetic beads. Study-level results and caveats: Some 31 CD8+ CDR3 sequences were shared between patients and controls but appeared highly expressed in patients and within their immunodominant clones. CD8+ Simpson's diversity did not differ significantly between patients and healthy controls (P=0.060).

The rearranged segments are TRBV29-1 and TRBJ2-7, with the D gene not clear enough to name. The sample consisted of sorted CD4+, CD8+, or CD8+CD57+ T cells (not recorded which) from PBMCs. This receptor was identified in a human donor with aplastic anemia. The CDR3: CSVLVGWISYVQYF. The DNA sequence reads TGCAGCGTGCTAGTCGGCTGGATATCCTACGTGCAGTACTTC.